This is a list of T cell receptor beta chains from one sample in a study of control samples from healthy donors and cancer patients. The table came from immunoSEQ multiplex PCR; TCRdb's copy has only in-frame clones and leaves some out. The sample has 75,000 to 100,000 clones; roughly four fifths are singletons. Source material: blood. All receptors derive from a man aged 60 to 75 in good health. Each CDR3 is given with its conserved first and last residue. Fields, in order: CDR3 protein, D gene, J gene, V gene. A D gene is named only where the DNA matches it firmly.

CDR3 protein: CASSPRTGTGSSPLHF
D gene: TRBD1
J gene: TRBJ1-6
V gene: TRBV11-2

CDR3 protein: CASSEKGQARFSGANVLTF
D gene: TRBD1
J gene: TRBJ2-6
V gene: TRBV2

CDR3 protein: CASSRGLAGGSYEQYF
D gene: TRBD2
J gene: TRBJ2-7
V gene: TRBV28

CDR3 protein: CASSIVAHSNQPQHF
D gene: NA
J gene: TRBJ1-5
V gene: TRBV19

CDR3 protein: CSVGGTSNQPQHF
D gene: NA
J gene: TRBJ1-5
V gene: TRBV29-1

CDR3 protein: CATSDTGFTEAFF
D gene: NA
J gene: TRBJ1-1
V gene: TRBV24-1

CDR3 protein: CAWSAQTNTEAFF
D gene: NA
J gene: TRBJ1-1
V gene: TRBV30

CDR3 protein: CASSQQGEYNEQFF
D gene: TRBD1
J gene: TRBJ2-1
V gene: TRBV5-4

CDR3 protein: CASSLQDRQFF
D gene: NA
J gene: TRBJ2-1
V gene: TRBV18

CDR3 protein: CASSLAGQGAYEQYF
D gene: TRBD1
J gene: TRBJ2-7
V gene: TRBV7-6

CDR3 protein: CASSRDRNQPQHF
D gene: TRBD1
J gene: TRBJ1-5
V gene: TRBV7-9

CDR3 protein: CASSVDRASWHGELFF
D gene: TRBD1
J gene: TRBJ2-2
V gene: TRBV19

CDR3 protein: CASSPADTQYF
D gene: NA
J gene: TRBJ2-3
V gene: TRBV18

CDR3 protein: CASSQESGVLGSTYEQYF
D gene: NA
J gene: TRBJ2-7
V gene: TRBV4-1

CDR3 protein: CASNGVTEAFF
D gene: NA
J gene: TRBJ1-1
V gene: TRBV6-5

CDR3 protein: CASSFTSGAYEQYF
D gene: TRBD2
J gene: TRBJ2-7
V gene: TRBV13

CDR3 protein: CATSSGQPNTEAFF
D gene: NA
J gene: TRBJ1-1
V gene: TRBV24-1

CDR3 protein: CATSDTRGGTSNQPQHF
D gene: NA
J gene: TRBJ1-5
V gene: TRBV24-1

CDR3 protein: CATSEPGQSEAFF
D gene: NA
J gene: TRBJ1-1
V gene: TRBV24-1

CDR3 protein: CASSLNSGSLGELFF
D gene: NA
J gene: TRBJ2-2
V gene: TRBV7-3

CDR3 protein: CALEAAGGRTGELFF
D gene: TRBD2
J gene: TRBJ2-2
V gene: TRBV30

CDR3 protein: CASSLSRVGTTGELFF
D gene: NA
J gene: TRBJ2-2
V gene: TRBV11-2

CDR3 protein: CASSLPGQGSGELFF
D gene: TRBD1
J gene: TRBJ2-2
V gene: TRBV5-4

CDR3 protein: CASSELNLAGAAQYF
D gene: TRBD2
J gene: TRBJ2-5
V gene: TRBV6-1

CDR3 protein: CSARVGNIQYF
D gene: NA
J gene: TRBJ2-4
V gene: TRBV20-1

CDR3 protein: CASSFGWGTEAFF
D gene: NA
J gene: TRBJ1-1
V gene: TRBV27

CDR3 protein: CASTLAGANTGELFF
D gene: TRBD2
J gene: TRBJ2-2
V gene: TRBV6-5

CDR3 protein: CASRHNREYSNQPQHF
D gene: NA
J gene: TRBJ1-5
V gene: TRBV19

CDR3 protein: CASSDGQGAVVVSDTQYF
D gene: TRBD1
J gene: TRBJ2-3
V gene: TRBV10-2

CDR3 protein: CASSQDSGTYEQYF
D gene: NA
J gene: TRBJ2-7
V gene: TRBV4-1

CDR3 protein: CASSDDFRDRVYSNQPQHF
D gene: TRBD1
J gene: TRBJ1-5
V gene: TRBV2

CDR3 protein: CASSSQTRDRNTEAFF
D gene: TRBD1
J gene: TRBJ1-1
V gene: TRBV11-2

CDR3 protein: CASSSAGTSGSDTQYF
D gene: TRBD2
J gene: TRBJ2-3
V gene: TRBV13

CDR3 protein: CASSLRQGRRETQYF
D gene: TRBD1
J gene: TRBJ2-5
V gene: TRBV14

CDR3 protein: CASSLSLGGTDTQYF
D gene: NA
J gene: TRBJ2-3
V gene: TRBV9

CDR3 protein: CASRETGSRTNEQYF
D gene: NA
J gene: TRBJ2-7
V gene: TRBV6-5

CDR3 protein: CASRFLGQGSDEQYF
D gene: TRBD1
J gene: TRBJ2-7
V gene: TRBV6-5

CDR3 protein: CASSLGGSAYEQYF
D gene: NA
J gene: TRBJ2-7
V gene: TRBV7-2

CDR3 protein: CASSPSRTGANYGYTF
D gene: TRBD1
J gene: TRBJ1-2
V gene: TRBV18

CDR3 protein: CASSERGTTDTQYF
D gene: NA
J gene: TRBJ2-3
V gene: TRBV6-1

CDR3 protein: CAWRDREEKLFF
D gene: TRBD1
J gene: TRBJ1-4
V gene: TRBV30

CDR3 protein: CASSFGTGEYEQYF
D gene: TRBD1
J gene: TRBJ2-7
V gene: TRBV5-1

CDR3 protein: CASSPADTQYF
D gene: NA
J gene: TRBJ2-3
V gene: TRBV7-2

CDR3 protein: CASSSVRGKETQYF
D gene: NA
J gene: TRBJ2-5
V gene: TRBV11-2

CDR3 protein: CASSPTETGYSEAFF
D gene: NA
J gene: TRBJ1-1
V gene: TRBV9

CDR3 protein: CASGWAGGRNQPQHF
D gene: NA
J gene: TRBJ1-5
V gene: TRBV12-5

CDR3 protein: CASSPQRRYNEQFF
D gene: NA
J gene: TRBJ2-1
V gene: TRBV3-1/TRBV3-2

CDR3 protein: CASSIFRMNTGELFF
D gene: NA
J gene: TRBJ2-2
V gene: TRBV6-5

CDR3 protein: CASSSGTSGNNEQFF
D gene: TRBD2
J gene: TRBJ2-1
V gene: TRBV7-7

CDR3 protein: CASSLSGRTDTQYF
D gene: TRBD2
J gene: TRBJ2-3
V gene: TRBV11-3

CDR3 protein: CASSFPPRGQDPPTNEKLFF
D gene: NA
J gene: TRBJ1-4
V gene: TRBV5-1

CDR3 protein: CASAIGPGLIQYF
D gene: NA
J gene: TRBJ2-7
V gene: TRBV12-3/TRBV12-4

CDR3 protein: CASSYFLGDGYTF
D gene: NA
J gene: TRBJ1-2
V gene: TRBV6-2/TRBV6-3

CDR3 protein: CASRPGLDFGTGELFF
D gene: TRBD2
J gene: TRBJ2-2
V gene: TRBV5-6

CDR3 protein: CASSVLAGRTGELFF
D gene: TRBD2
J gene: TRBJ2-2
V gene: TRBV7-9

CDR3 protein: CASSYGREQYF
D gene: TRBD2
J gene: TRBJ2-7
V gene: TRBV12-3/TRBV12-4

CDR3 protein: CASSVERGANEQFF
D gene: TRBD2
J gene: TRBJ2-1
V gene: TRBV2

CDR3 protein: CASSSGLAGYVEQFF
D gene: TRBD2
J gene: TRBJ2-1
V gene: TRBV7-2

CDR3 protein: CASSLAGTSRYEQYF
D gene: TRBD2
J gene: TRBJ2-7
V gene: TRBV5-4